This TCR beta chain emerged from a study of T cell responses to AZD1222 COVID-19 vaccine. Repertoires were generated with immunoSEQ multiplex PCR, while TCRdb's copy carries only in-frame clones and drops some. The table records around 170,000 clones, around 90% of them present only once. Findings and limits, study-wide: With two AZD1222 doses given, Spike-specific TCR breadth and depth both rose.

The table lists this clone with a count of one. Its antigen remains unknown. V was cut by 4 bases and J by 1 base, with 12 bases left in between. Germline loops: CDR1 MNHEY, CDR2 SMNVEV (reference sequence). This CDR3 has 15 residues. This chain links TRBV27 with TRBJ2-3; D may be TRBD1 or TRBD2 (6 bases each). This TCR derives from an adult who received the AZD1222 COVID-19 vaccine. Sequenced material: peripheral blood, taken 28 days after the second AZD1222 dose. CDR3 sequence reads: CASSSPGAGTDTQYF. The DNA of the CDR3 is TGTGCCAGCAGTTCCCCGGGGGCAGGCACAGATACGCAGTATTTT.